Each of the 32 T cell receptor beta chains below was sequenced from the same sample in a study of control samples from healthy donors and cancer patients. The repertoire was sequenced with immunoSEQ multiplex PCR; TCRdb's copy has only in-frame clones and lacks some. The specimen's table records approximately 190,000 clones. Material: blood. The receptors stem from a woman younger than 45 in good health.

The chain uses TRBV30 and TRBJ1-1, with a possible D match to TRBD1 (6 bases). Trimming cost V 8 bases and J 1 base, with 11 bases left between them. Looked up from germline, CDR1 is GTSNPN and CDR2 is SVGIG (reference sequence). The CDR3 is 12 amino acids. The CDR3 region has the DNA TGTGCCCTAAGGGGGTGGAACACTGAAGCTTTCTTT. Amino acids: CALRGWNTEAFF.

As DNA, the CDR3 is TGTGCCAGCAGTCCCTCAACGGAGGGAAACACCATATATTTT. Translating it yields CASSPSTEGNTIYF. The chain employs TRBV6-5 and TRBJ1-3; D not resolved. Trimming removed 5 bases from V and 4 bases from J, with 12 bases in between. The CDR3 consists of 14 residues. Germline CDR1 reads MNHEY; CDR2 reads SVGAGI.

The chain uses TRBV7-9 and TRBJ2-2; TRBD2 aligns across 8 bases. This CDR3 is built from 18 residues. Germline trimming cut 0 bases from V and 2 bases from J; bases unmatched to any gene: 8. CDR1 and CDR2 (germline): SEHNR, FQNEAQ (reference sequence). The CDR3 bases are TGTGCCAGCAGCTTAGCGCGGCGGCGGGGGGTTAACACCGGGGAGCTGTTTTTT. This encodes CASSLARRRGVNTGELFF.

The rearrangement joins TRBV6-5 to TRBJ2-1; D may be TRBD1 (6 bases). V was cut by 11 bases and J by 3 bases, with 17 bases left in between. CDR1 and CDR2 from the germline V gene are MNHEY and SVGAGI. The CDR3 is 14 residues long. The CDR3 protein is CAGRTGNGYNEQFF. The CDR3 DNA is TGTGCCGGAAGAACAGGGAATGGCTACAATGAGCAGTTCTTC.

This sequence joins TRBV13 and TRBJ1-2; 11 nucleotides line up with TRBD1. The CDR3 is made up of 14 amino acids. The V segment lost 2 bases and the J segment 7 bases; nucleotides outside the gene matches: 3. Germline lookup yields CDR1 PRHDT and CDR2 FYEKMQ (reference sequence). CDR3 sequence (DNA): TGTGCCAGCAGCTTACCCGGGACAGGGGGTGGCTACACCTTC. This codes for CASSLPGTGGGYTF.

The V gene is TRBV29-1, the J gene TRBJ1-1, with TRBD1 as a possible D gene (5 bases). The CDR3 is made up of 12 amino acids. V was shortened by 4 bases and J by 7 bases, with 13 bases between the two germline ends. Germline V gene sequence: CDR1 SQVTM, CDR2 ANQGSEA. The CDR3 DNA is TGCAGCGTTGCCAGGGCGGACTTTGAAGCTTTCTTT. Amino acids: CSVARADFEAFF. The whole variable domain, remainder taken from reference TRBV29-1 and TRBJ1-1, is SAVISQKPSRDICQRGTSLTIQCQVDSQVTMMFWYRQQPGQSLTLIATANQGSEATYESGFVIDKFPISRPNLTFSTLTVSNMSPEDSSIYLCSVARADFEAFFGQGTRLTVV.

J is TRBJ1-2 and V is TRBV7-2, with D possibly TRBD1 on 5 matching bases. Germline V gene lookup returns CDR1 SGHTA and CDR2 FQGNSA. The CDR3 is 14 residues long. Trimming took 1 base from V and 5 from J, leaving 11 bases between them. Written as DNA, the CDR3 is TGTGCCAGCAGCTTAGGGGATCGGGGGTATGGCTACACCTTC. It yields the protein CASSLGDRGYGYTF.

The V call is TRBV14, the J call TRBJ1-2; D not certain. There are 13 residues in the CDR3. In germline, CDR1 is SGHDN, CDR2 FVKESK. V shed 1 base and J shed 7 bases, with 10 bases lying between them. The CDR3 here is CASSQVMSPGYTF. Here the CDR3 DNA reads TGTGCCAGCAGCCAAGTCATGTCTCCTGGCTACACCTTC. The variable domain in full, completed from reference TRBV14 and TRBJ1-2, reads EAGVTQFPSHSVIEKGQTVTLRCDPISGHDNLYWYRRVMGKEIKFLLHFVKESKQDESGMPNNRFLAERTGGTYSTLKVQPAELEDSGVYFCASSQVMSPGYTFGSGTRLTVV.

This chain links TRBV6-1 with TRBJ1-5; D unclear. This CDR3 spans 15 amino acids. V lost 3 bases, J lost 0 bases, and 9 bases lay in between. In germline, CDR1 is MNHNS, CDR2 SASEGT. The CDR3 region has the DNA TGTGCCAGCAGTGATAGATGGTATAGCAATCAGCCCCAGCATTTT. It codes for CASSDRWYSNQPQHF.

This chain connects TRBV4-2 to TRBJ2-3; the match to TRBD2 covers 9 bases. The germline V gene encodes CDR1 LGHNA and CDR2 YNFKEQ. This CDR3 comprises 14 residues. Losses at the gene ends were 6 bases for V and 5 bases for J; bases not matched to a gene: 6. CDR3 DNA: TGTGCCAGCAGTCAGCGGGGGGTAGGAGATACGCAGTATTTT. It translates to CASSQRGVGDTQYF.

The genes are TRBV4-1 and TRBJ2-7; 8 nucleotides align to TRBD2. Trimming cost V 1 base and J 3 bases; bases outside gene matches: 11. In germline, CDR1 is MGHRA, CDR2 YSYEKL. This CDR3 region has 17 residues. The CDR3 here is CASSQGAGGRSYYEQYF. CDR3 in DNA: TGCGCCAGCAGCCAAGGTGCGGGGGGCCGGAGTTACTACGAGCAGTACTTC.

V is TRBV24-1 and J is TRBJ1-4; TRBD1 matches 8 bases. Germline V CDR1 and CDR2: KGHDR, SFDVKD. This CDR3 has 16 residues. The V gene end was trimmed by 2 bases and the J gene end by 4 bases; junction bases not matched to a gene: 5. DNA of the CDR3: TGTGCCACCAGTGATTCCAGGGGGCCTGGTAATGAAAAACTGTTTTTT. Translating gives CATSDSRGPGNEKLFF.

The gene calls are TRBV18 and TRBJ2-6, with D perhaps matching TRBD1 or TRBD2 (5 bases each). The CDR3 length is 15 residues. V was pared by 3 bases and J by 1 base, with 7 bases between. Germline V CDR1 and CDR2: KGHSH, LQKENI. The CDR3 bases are TGTGCCAGCTCACCGGGGGAGTCTGGGGCCAACGTCCTGACTTTC. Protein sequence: CASSPGESGANVLTF.

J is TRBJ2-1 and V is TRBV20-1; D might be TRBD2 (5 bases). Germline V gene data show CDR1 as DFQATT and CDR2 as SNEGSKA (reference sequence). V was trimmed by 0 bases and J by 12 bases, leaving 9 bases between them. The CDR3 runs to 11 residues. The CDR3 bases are TGCAGTGCTAGAGAAAGGCGGGCGCAGTTCTTC. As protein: CSARERRAQFF.

CDR3 residues: CASRKSLVRGRNTGELFF. The CDR3 bases are TGTGCCAGCAGAAAATCCCTGGTGCGGGGTCGGAACACCGGGGAGCTGTTTTTT. J is TRBJ2-2 and V is TRBV28; TRBD2 is a possible D gene (6 bases). The CDR3 consists of 18 residues. Germline V gene sequence: CDR1 MDHEN, CDR2 SYDVKM. V lost 6 bases to trimming and J lost 1 base, with 21 bases between them.

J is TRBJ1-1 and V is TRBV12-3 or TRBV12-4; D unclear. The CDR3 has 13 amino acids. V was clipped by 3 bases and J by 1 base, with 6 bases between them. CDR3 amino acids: CASSFAGNTEAFF. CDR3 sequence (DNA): TGTGCCAGCAGTTTTGCCGGGAACACTGAAGCTTTCTTT.

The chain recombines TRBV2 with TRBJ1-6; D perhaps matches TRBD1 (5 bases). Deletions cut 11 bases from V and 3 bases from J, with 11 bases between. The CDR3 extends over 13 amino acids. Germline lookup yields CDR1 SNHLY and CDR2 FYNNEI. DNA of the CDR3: TGTGCCGGATCACAGGACTATAATTCACCCCTCCACTTT. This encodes CAGSQDYNSPLHF.

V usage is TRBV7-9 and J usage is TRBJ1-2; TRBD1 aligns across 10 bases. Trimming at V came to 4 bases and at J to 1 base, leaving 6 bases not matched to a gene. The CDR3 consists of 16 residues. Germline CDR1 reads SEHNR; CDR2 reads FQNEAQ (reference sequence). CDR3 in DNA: TGTGCCAGCAGCTCGATTGACAGGGGGCGTAACTATGGCTACACCTTC. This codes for CASSSIDRGRNYGYTF.

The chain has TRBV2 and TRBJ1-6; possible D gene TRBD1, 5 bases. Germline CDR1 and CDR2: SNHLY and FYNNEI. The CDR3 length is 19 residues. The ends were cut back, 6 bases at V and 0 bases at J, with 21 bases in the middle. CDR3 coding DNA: TGTGCCAGCAGATGGGGGAGAAAGGAACCTAGCTCCTATAATTCACCCCTCCACTTT. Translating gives CASRWGRKEPSSYNSPLHF.

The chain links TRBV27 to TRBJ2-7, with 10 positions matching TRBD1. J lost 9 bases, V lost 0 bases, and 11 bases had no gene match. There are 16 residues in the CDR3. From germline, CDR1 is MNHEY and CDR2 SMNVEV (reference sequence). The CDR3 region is CASSLSAGQGPRGQYF. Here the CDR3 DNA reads TGTGCCAGCAGTTTATCGGCGGGACAGGGGCCGCGGGGGCAGTACTTC.

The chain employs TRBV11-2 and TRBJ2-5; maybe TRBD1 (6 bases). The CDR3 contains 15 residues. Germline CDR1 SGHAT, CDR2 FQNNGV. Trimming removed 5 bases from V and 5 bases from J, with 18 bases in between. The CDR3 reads CASSARTDLGETQYF. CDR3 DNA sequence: TGTGCCAGCAGCGCCCGGACAGATCTTGGGGAGACCCAGTACTTC.

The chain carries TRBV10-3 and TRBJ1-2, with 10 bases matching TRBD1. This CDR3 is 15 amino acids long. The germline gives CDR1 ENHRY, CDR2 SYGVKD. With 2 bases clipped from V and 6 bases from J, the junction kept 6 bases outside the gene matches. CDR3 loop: CAISERGGTGDGYTF. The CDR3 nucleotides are TGTGCCATCAGTGAGAGGGGGGGGACAGGGGATGGCTACACCTTC.

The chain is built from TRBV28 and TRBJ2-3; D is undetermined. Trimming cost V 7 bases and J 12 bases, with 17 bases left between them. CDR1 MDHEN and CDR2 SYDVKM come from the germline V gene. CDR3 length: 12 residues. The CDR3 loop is CASTSLLGNQYF. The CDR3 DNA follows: TGTGCCAGCACCAGTCTATTGGGGAACCAGTATTTT.

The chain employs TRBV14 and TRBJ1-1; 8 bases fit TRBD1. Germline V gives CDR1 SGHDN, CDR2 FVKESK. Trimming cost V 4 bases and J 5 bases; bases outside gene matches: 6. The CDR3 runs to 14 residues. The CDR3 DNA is TGTGCCAGCAGCCCCGACAGGGGTGGAACTGAAGCTTTCTTT. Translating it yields CASSPDRGGTEAFF.

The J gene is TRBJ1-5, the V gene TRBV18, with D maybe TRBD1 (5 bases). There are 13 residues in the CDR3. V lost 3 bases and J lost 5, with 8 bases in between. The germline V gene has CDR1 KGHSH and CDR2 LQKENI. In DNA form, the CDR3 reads TGTGCCAGCTCACCGGGGGTAGATCAGCCCCAGCATTTT. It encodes CASSPGVDQPQHF.

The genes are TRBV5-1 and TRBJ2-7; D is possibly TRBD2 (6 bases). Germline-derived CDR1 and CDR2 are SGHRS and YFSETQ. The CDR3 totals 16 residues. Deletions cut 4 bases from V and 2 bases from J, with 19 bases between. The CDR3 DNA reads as TGCGCCAGCAGCCCGCACGTCCAAGGGACTCCCTACGAGCAGTACTTC. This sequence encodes CASSPHVQGTPYEQYF.

The chain's CDR3 is CASSRTGGDEQYF. CDR3 coding DNA: TGTGCCAGCAGCAGAACAGGGGGCGACGAGCAGTACTTC. The rearrangement uses TRBV7-2 and TRBJ2-7, with 9 positions matching TRBD1. V was pared by 5 bases and J by 5 bases, with 4 bases of the junction left unmatched. Looked up from germline, CDR1 is SGHTA and CDR2 is FQGNSA. There are 13 residues in the CDR3.

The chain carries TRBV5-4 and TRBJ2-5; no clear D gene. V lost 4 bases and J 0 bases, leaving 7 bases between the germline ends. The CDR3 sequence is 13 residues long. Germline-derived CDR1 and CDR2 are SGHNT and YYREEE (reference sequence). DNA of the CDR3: TGTGCCAGCAGCCGCGACAACCAAGAGACCCAGTACTTC. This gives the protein CASSRDNQETQYF.

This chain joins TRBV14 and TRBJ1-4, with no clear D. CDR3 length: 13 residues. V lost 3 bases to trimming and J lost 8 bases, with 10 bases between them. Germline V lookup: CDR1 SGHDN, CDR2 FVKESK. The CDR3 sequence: CASSQRVWEKLFF. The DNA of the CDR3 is TGTGCCAGCAGCCAGCGGGTTTGGGAAAAACTGTTTTTT.

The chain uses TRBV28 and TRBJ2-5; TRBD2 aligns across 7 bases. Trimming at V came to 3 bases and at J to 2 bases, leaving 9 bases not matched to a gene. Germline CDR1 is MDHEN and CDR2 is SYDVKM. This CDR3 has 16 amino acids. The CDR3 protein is CASSFYRAGFQETQYF. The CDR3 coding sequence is TGTGCCAGCAGTTTTTATCGAGCGGGGTTTCAAGAGACCCAGTACTTC.

The CDR3 region is CASSLGQPYEQYF. In nucleotides, the CDR3 is TGTGCCAGCAGCTTAGGGCAGCCCTACGAGCAGTACTTC. The chain combines TRBV7-2 with TRBJ2-7; no definite D call. This CDR3 is 13 amino acids long. Germline loops: CDR1 SGHTA, CDR2 FQGNSA. V was clipped by 1 base and J by 2 bases, with 6 bases between them.

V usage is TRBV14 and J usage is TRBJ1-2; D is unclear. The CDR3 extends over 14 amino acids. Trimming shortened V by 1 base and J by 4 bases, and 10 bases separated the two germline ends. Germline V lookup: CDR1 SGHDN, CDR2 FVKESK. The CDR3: CASSQGQTFYGYTF. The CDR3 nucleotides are TGTGCCAGCAGCCAAGGGCAGACCTTCTATGGCTACACCTTC. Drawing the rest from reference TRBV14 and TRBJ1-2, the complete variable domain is EAGVTQFPSHSVIEKGQTVTLRCDPISGHDNLYWYRRVMGKEIKFLLHFVKESKQDESGMPNNRFLAERTGGTYSTLKVQPAELEDSGVYFCASSQGQTFYGYTFGSGTRLTVV.